This TCR beta chain was recovered during a study of blood T cell repertoires in COVID-19 (dated by TCRdb to about 2020). Regarding the research as a whole: The collaborator samples originated in the United States, Italy and Spain and spanned the acute and convalescent phases of COVID-19. The samples were drawn from two sources: the first 160 participants of the ongoing ImmuneRACE study, and 950 to 1,500 subjects contributed by 6 global collaborators. The material from the prospective study consisted of cDNA or gDNA derived from T cells, B-cell-depleted T cells, or PBMCs. Where available, HLA class I and class II types were taken from metadata supplied by the sample provider and were not determined by assay-based typing. The repertoires were released in a freely available public database meant as a resource for research on the immune response to SARS-CoV-2. The dataset comprised deeply sampled blood TCRbeta repertoires from subjects exposed to, actively infected with, or recovered from COVID-19. Nearly every sample came with metadata listing a de-identified subject ID, COVID-19 status, age in years and sex.

From the cysteine through the phenylalanine, the CDR3 covers 12 amino acids. Of the read, only the CDR3 DNA is kept; its 36 bases are in frame from base 1. As encoded in the germline V gene (reference sequence), CDR1 is MNHEY while CDR2 is SMNVEV. Between the V and J ends, shortened by 7 bases and 13 bases respectively, the junction contains 14 bases. Study-wide findings and limitations: How much clinical and demographic metadata was included differed by source and by participant, and the metadata was provided uncurated.

TCRbeta CDR3 regions were amplified from genomic DNA by means of the immunoSEQ Assay, a bias-controlled multiplex PCR. The study's own analysis went as follows. Nucleated cell counts per sample were estimated from amplification of reference gene primers within the assay. To quantify the absolute abundance of each unique TCRbeta CDR3 rearrangement, sequence reads were collapsed and filtered. For each sample, productive Simpson clonality was calculated as the square root of Simpson's diversity index across productive rearrangements. In its TCRdb copy, this immuneACCESS table keeps in-frame sequences only and misses some clones. Where compared with another copy, unresolved V genes explain less than half of these, and the others have no known cause. V, J and clone size derive from that table, while D and trimming were established from the DNA sequence. This sample holds roughly 41,000 clones; 88% were observed only once. In total, the top ten clones hold approximately 4.9% of the sample.

Each collaborating institution followed its own protocols to collect whole blood in K2EDTA tubes. Collaborator samples were shipped for TCRbeta analysis as frozen whole blood, isolated PBMCs, or DNA extracted from either sample type. Comment on this clone: This clone's antigen is unknown. No base quality values were provided; no much bigger clone lies one nucleotide off.

This TCR was recovered from a human donor in a cohort sampled during active COVID-19. The chain couples TRBV27 to TRBJ1-6; the D gene is perhaps TRBD1, from 5 matching bases. Material for sequencing was peripheral blood. The CDR3 has the sequence CASTQGNQPLHF. The base sequence is TGTGCCAGCACCCAGGGCAATCAGCCCCTCCACTTT.